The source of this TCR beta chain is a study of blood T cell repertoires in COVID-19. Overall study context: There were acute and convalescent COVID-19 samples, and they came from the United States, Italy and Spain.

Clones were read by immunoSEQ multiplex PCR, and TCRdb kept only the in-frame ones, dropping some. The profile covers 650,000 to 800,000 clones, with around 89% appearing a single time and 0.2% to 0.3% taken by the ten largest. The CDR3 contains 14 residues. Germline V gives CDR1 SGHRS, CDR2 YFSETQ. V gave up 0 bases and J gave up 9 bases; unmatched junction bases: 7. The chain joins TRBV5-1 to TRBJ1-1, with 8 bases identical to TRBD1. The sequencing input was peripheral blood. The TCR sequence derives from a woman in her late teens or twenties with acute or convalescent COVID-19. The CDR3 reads CASSLVGQEPKAFF. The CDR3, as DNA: TGCGCCAGCAGCTTGGTGGGACAGGAACCAAAAGCTTTCTTT.